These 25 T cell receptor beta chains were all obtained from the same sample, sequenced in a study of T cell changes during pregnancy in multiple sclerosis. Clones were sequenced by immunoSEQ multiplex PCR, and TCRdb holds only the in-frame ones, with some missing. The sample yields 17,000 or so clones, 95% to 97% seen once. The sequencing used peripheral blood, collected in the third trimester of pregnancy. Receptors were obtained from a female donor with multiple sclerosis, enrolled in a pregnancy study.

The CDR3 loop is CASSQSSQTYNEQFF. CDR3 coding DNA: TGTGCCAGCAGCCAATCTAGTCAAACCTACAATGAGCAGTTCTTC. The rearrangement uses TRBV4-2 and TRBJ2-1; D uncertain. V lost 2 bases to trimming and J lost 2 bases, with 10 bases between them. Germline CDR1 LGHNA, CDR2 YNFKEQ. The length of the CDR3 is 15 residues.

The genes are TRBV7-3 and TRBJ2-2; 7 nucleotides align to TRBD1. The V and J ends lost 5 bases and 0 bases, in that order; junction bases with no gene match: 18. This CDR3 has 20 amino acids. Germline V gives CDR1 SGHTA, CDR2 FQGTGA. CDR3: CASSPLTGFGLRANTGELFF. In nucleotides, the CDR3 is TGTGCCAGCAGCCCCTTGACAGGGTTTGGGCTTAGGGCGAACACCGGGGAGCTGTTTTTT.

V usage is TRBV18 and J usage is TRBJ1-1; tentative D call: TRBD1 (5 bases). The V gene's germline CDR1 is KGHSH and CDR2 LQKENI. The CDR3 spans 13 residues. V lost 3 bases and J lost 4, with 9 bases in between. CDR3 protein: CASSPWGGTEAFF. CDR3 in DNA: TGTGCCAGCTCACCTTGGGGGGGCACTGAAGCTTTCTTT.

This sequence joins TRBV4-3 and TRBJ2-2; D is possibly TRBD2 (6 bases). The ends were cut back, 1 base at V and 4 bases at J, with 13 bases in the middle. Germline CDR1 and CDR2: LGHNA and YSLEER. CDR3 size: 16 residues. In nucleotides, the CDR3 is TGCGCCAGCAGCCAAGGGGATGTGCGGGGCACCGGGGAGCTGTTTTTT. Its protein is CASSQGDVRGTGELFF.

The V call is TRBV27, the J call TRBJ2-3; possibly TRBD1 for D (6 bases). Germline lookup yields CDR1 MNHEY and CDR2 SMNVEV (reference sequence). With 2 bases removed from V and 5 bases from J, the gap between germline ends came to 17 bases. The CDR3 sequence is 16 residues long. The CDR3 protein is CASSLPPGGAKDTQYF. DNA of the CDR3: TGTGCCAGCAGTTTACCTCCTGGGGGCGCAAAAGATACGCAGTATTTT.

CDR3 region: CASSRGSYYEQYF. The CDR3 DNA is TGTGCCAGTTCGAGAGGGAGCTATTACGAGCAGTACTTC. The J gene is TRBJ2-7, the V gene TRBV19; TRBD2 is a possible D gene (5 bases). Per the germline V gene, CDR1 is LNHDA and CDR2 is SQIVND (reference sequence). CDR3 length equals 13 residues. Between the trimmed V and J ends, which lost 8 bases and 4 bases, there was a span of 15 bases.

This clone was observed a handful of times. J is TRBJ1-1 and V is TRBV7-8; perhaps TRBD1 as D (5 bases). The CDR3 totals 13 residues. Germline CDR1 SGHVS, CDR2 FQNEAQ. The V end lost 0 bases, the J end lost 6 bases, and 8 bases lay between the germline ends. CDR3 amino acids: CASSLAGDSEAFF. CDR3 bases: TGTGCCAGCAGCTTAGCGGGGGACTCTGAAGCTTTCTTT.

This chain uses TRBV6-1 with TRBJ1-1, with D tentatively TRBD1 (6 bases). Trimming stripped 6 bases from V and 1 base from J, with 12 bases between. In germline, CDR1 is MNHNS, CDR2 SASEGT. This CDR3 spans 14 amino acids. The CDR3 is CASRLSRGNTEAFF. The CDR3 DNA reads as TGTGCCAGCAGGTTAAGCAGGGGGAACACTGAAGCTTTCTTT.

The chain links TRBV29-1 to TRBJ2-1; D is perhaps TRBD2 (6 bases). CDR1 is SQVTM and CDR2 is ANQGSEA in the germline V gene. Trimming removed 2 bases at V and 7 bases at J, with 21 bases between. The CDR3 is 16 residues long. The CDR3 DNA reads TGCAGCGTTGAACCCCGCGGAGGGGCTCAAAGGAATGAGCAGTTCTTC. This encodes CSVEPRGGAQRNEQFF.

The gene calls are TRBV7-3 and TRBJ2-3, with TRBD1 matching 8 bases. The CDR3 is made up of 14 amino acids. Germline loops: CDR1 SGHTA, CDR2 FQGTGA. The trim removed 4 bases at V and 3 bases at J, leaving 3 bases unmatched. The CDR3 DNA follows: TGTGCCAGCAGCTCTGGACAGGGAACAGATACGCAGTATTTT. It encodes CASSSGQGTDTQYF.

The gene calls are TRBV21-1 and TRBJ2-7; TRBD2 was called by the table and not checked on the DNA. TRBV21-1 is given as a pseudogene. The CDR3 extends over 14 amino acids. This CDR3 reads CASLGQRGGYEQYF. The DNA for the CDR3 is TGTGCCAGCCTCGGGCAGCGGGGGGGCTACGAGCAGTACTTC.

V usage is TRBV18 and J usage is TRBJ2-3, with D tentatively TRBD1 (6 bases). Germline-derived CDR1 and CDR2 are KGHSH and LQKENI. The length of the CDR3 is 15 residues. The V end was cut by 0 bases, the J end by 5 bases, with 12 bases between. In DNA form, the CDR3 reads TGTGCCAGCTCACCACCTAACAGGGCTGGAGATACGCAGTATTTT. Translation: CASSPPNRAGDTQYF.

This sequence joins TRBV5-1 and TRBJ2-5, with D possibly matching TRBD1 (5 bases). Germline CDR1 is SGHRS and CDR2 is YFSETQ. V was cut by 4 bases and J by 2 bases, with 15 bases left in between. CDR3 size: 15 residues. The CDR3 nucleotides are TGCGCCAGCAGCCCGTCCCCAGGGAAACAAGAGACCCAGTACTTC. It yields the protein CASSPSPGKQETQYF.

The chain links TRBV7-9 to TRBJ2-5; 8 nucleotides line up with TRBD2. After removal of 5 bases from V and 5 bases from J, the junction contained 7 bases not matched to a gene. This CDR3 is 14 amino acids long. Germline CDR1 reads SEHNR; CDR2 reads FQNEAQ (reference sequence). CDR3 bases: TGTGCCAGCAGCAGTTTAGCGGGAATCGAGACCCAGTACTTC. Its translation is CASSSLAGIETQYF.

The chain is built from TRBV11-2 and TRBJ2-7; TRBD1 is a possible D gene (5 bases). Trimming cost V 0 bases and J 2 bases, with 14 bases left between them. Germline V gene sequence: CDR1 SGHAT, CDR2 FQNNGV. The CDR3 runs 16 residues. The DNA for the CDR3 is TGTGCCAGCAGCTTAGATCTACAGGTCTTTCCCTACGAGCAGTACTTC. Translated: CASSLDLQVFPYEQYF.

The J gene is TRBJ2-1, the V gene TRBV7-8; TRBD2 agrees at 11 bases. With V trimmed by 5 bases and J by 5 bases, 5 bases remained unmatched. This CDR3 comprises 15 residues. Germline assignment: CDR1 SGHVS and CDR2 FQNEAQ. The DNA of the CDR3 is TGTGCCAGCAGCCCGACTAGCGGGGAGGACAATGAGCAGTTCTTC. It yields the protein CASSPTSGEDNEQFF.

The CDR3: CASSDSDRGETQYF. The CDR3 DNA is TGCGCCAGCAGTGATTCCGACAGGGGAGAGACCCAGTACTTC. The rearrangement joins TRBV10-1 to TRBJ2-5, with TRBD1 identical over 8 bases. Per germline, CDR1 WNHNN and CDR2 SYGVQD (reference sequence). CDR3 size: 14 residues. Losses at the gene ends were 3 bases for V and 4 bases for J; bases not matched to a gene: 4.

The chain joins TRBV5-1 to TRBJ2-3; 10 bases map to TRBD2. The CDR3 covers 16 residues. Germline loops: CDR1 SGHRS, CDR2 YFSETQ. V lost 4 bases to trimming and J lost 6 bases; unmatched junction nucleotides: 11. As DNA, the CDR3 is TGCGCCAGCAGCCCCGGGCTAGCGGGGGAGGGGGATACGCAGTATTTT. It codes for CASSPGLAGEGDTQYF.

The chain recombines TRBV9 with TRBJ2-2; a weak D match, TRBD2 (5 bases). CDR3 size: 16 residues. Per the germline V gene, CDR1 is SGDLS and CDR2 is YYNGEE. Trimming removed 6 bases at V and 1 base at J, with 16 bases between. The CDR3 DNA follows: TGTGCCAGCACCTGGGGAGTGGGTCGGAACACCGGGGAGCTGTTTTTT. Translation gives CASTWGVGRNTGELFF.

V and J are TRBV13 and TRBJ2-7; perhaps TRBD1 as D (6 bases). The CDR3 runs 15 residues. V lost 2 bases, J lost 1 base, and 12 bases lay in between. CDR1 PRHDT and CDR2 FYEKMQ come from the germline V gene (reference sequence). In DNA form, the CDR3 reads TGTGCCAGCAGCTTACGACAGGTAGCTTCCTACGAGCAGTACTTC. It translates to CASSLRQVASYEQYF.

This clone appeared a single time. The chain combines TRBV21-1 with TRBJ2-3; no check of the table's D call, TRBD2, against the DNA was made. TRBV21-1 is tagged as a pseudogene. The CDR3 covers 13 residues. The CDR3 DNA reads TGTGCCAGCAGCAACAGGGAGGAGGATACGCAGTATTTT. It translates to CASSNREEDTQYF.

DNA of the CDR3: TGTGCCAGCTCACCGCCCCTCAACAGGGTCTCGGATTACTACGAGCAGTACTTC. Its protein product is CASSPPLNRVSDYYEQYF. The chain joins TRBV18 to TRBJ2-7; D possibly corresponds to TRBD1 (6 bases). The length of the CDR3 is 18 residues. V was cut by 3 bases and J by 3 bases, with 24 bases left in between. The germline CDR1 and CDR2 sequences are KGHSH and LQKENI.

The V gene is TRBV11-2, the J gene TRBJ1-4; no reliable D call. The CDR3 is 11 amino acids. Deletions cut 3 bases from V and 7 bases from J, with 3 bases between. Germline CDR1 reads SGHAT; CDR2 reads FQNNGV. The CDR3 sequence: CASSFGEKLFF. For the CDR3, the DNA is TGTGCCAGCAGCTTCGGTGAAAAACTGTTTTTT.

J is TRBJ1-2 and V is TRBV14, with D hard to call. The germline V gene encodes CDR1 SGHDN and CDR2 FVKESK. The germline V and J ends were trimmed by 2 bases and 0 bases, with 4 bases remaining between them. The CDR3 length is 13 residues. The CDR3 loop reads CASSQPANYGYTF. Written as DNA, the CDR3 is TGTGCCAGCAGCCAACCAGCTAACTATGGCTACACCTTC.

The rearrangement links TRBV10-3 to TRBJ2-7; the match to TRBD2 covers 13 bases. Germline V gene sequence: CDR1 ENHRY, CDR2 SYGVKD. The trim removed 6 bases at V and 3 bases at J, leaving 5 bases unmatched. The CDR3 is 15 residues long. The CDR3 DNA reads TGTGCCATCAGACCGACTAGCGGGGGGCACTACGAGCAGTACTTC. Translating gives CAIRPTSGGHYEQYF.